This entry concerns a single T cell receptor beta chain. Its antigen is unknown. This CDR3 region has 13 residues. Germline V gene lookup returns CDR1 SGHVS and CDR2 FNYEAQ. Trimming removed 5 bases at V and 1 base at J, with 5 bases between. These data belong to a study of vaccination and CD4 T cells after COVID-19. Study-wide context: Researchers treated cells with overlapping spike peptides taken from SARS-CoV-2, HCoV-NL63, HCoV-OC43 and HCoV-229E. Whole-study findings and limits: In median terms, SARS-CoV-2-reactive clonotypes went from roughly 22 to 38, a nonsignificant rise. Spike mono-reactivity applied to 304 of 307 vaccine-specific clones detected in convalescent patients. For convalescent patients, a median approximately 84% of reactive clones surfaced exclusively after vaccination.

An Oncomine TCR Beta short-read assay was used to sequence the DNA from cultured CD4+ T cells. TCRdb re-called the PCR reads through MiXCR, storing one row per CDR3 protein. Here the sample spans around 15,000 distinct CDR3 sequences, about 61% being singletons. Noted treatment: roughly 10-day PBMC culture with coronavirus spike peptide pools or control peptides (ViraFEST assay). The chain carries TRBV7-6 and TRBJ2-2; D is uncertain. The sequence was collected from a human donor who had recovered from COVID-19. Sequencing used CD4+ T cells from blood, cultured in vitro. CDR3 in amino acids: CASSRRNTGELFF. The DNA of the CDR3 is TGTGCCAGCAGCCGACGGAACACCGGGGAGCTGTTTTTT. Full variable domain (rest looked up from reference TRBV7-6 and TRBJ2-2): GAGVSQSPRYKVTKRGQDVALRCDPISGHVSLYWYRQALGQGPEFLTYFNYEAQQDKSGLPNDRFSAERPEGSISTLTIQRTEQRDSAMYRCASSRRNTGELFFGEGSRLTVL.